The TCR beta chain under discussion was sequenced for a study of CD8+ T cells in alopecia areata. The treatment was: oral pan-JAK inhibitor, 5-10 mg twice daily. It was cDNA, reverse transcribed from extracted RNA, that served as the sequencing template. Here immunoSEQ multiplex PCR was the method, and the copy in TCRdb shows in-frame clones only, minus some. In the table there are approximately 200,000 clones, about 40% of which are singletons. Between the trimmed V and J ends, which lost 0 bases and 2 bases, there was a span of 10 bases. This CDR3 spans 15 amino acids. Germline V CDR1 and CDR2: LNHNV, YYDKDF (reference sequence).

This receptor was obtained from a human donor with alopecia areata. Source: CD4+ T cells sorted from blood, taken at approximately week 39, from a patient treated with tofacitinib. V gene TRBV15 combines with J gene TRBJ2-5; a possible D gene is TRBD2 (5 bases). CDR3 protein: CATSRETRTQETQYF. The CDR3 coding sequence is TGTGCCACCAGCAGAGAGACGAGGACTCAAGAGACCCAGTACTTC.